Given below is one T cell receptor (beta chain) in context. This sample was included in a study of blood T cell repertoires in COVID-19. Only in-frame clones appear in the TCRdb table, and some are missing; sequencing was by immunoSEQ multiplex PCR. The sample lists 170,000 or so clones, around nine tenths occurring once. J was trimmed by 5 bases and V by 5 bases; bases with no gene match: 6. The CDR3 is 15 residues long. The V gene's germline CDR1 is MNHEY and CDR2 SVGAGI. The V call is TRBV6-5, the J call TRBJ1-4; 9 positions agree with TRBD1. Sequencing used peripheral blood. The clonotype comes from a man aged 60 to 75 with COVID-19, enrolled during active disease. As DNA, the CDR3 is TGTGCCAGCAGTCCCCTGGGACAGGGCAATGAAAAACTGTTTTTT. Translated: CASSPLGQGNEKLFF.